The source of this T cell receptor beta chain is a study of blood T cell repertoires in COVID-19. Germline CDR1 and CDR2: PRHDT and FYEKMQ (reference sequence). The CDR3 extends over 17 amino acids. The V and J ends lost 5 bases and 5 bases, in that order; junction bases with no gene match: 9. In the original processing: Estimation of nucleated cell counts was performed using reference gene primer amplification. Some clones are missing from TCRdb's copy, which holds only in-frame ones; the method was immunoSEQ multiplex PCR. Clonal size and the V and J genes are those of that table, whereas D and trimming came from the DNA. The sample yields under 300,000 clones, about 87% seen once.

This clonotype was obtained from a woman in her 40s who had been exposed to COVID-19. The sequencing input was PBMCs or T cells enriched from blood (not recorded which). The chain carries TRBV13 and TRBJ2-2, with 12 bases identical to TRBD2. The DNA of the CDR3 is TGTGCCAGCAGCAGGACTAGCGGGGTCCCGAGGACCGGGGAGCTGTTTTTT. Its protein is CASSRTSGVPRTGELFF.